This T cell receptor (beta chain) was captured by sequencing in a study of PD-L1 blockade in urothelial cancer. Across the whole study: Peripheral blood specimens exhibited a median yield of about 140,000 T cells. General study points: Better progression-free and overall survival followed lower pretreatment blood clonality.

The data were produced by immunoSEQ multiplex PCR, yet TCRdb's version contains in-frame clones alone and is incomplete. The sample lists around 110,000 clones, 85% to 90% occurring once. CDR3 length equals 15 residues. With V trimmed by 1 base and J by 2 bases, 4 bases remained unmatched. The germline CDR1 and CDR2 sequences are SGHAT and FQDESV (reference sequence). Stated time point: peripheral blood 6 weeks after treatment start. The cohort comprised individuals with locally advanced or metastatic urothelial carcinoma. Every patient provided from 1 to 8 samples, collected pretreatment and on-treatment. With regard to this clone: Its antigen remains unidentified.

The source was PBMCs, collected around atezolizumab (anti-PD-L1) treatment. This chain uses TRBV11-1 with TRBJ2-5; 7 nucleotides align to TRBD1. This sequence was found in a man aged 60 to 75 with urothelial cancer. CDR3 nucleotides: TGTGCCAGCAGCTTAGTACAGGGGCCTCAAGAGACCCAGTACTTC. It codes for CASSLVQGPQETQYF.